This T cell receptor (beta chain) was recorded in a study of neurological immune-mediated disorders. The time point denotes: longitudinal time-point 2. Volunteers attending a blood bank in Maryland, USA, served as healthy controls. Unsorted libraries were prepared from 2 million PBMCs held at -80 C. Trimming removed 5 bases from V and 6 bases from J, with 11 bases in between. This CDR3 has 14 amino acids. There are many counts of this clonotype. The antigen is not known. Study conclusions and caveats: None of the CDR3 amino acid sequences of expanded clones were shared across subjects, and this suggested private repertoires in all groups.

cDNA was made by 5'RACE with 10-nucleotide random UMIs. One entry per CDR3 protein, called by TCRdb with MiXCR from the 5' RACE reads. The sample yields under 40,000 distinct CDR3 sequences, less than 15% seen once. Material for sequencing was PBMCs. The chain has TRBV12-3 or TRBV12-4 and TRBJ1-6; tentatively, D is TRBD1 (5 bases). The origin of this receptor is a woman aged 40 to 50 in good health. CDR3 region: CASSENRLNSPLHF. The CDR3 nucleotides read TGTGCCAGCAGTGAAAACAGGCTTAATTCACCCCTCCACTTT.